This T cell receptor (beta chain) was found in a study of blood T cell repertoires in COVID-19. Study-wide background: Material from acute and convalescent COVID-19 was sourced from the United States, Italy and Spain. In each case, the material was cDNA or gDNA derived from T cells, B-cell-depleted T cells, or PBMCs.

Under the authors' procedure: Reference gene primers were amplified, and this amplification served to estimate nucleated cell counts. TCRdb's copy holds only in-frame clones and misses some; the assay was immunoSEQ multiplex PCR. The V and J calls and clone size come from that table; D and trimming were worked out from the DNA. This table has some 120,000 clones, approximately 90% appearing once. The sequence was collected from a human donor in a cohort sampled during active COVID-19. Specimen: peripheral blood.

The CDR3 sequence: CATSDCPGRRGTEAFF. The CDR3 DNA sequence: TGTGCCACCAGTGATTGCCCGGGACGGCGGGGAACTGAAGCTTTCTTT. The chain is built from TRBV24-1 and TRBJ1-1; D possibly corresponds to TRBD1 (5 bases). The CDR3 is 16 residues long. V lost 2 bases, J lost 5 bases, and 17 bases lay in between. Germline V gene data show CDR1 as KGHDR and CDR2 as SFDVKD.